This T cell receptor (beta chain) was profiled in a study of beta chain features in type 1 diabetes. Findings of the study overall: Across all four CD4+ subsets, people with type 1 diabetes showed modestly shorter TCRB CDR3s. Since sequencing was performed on cDNA, cells with high TCR expression could be over-represented. HLA influence on TCRB rearrangement stayed unresolved here.

Per donor, one heparinised blood draw averaged roughly 110 mL. Central memory, naive, regulatory and stem cell-like memory CD4+ cells were sorted by CD45RO/CCR7/CD25/CD127/CD95/CD27. Germline assignment: CDR1 SGHTA and CDR2 FQGNSA. The CDR3 covers 15 residues. Unmatched junction bases numbered 5, after V lost 3 bases and J lost 7 bases. In the case of this clone: Its target is not known.

The authors reverse transcribed all of the isolated RNA, so sequencing captured expressed TCRB transcripts. TCRdb's table, derived via immunoSEQ multiplex PCR, lists solely in-frame clones and lacks some. Of approximately 15,000 clones listed, about 70% are singletons. V is TRBV7-2 and J is TRBJ2-1, with 11 bases aligning to TRBD2. Specimen: Tregs from blood. The TCR was taken from a man between 25 and 39 years old with type 1 diabetes. The DNA of the CDR3 is TGTGCCAGCAGCTTTAGCGGGGGGGCGACGAATGAGCAGTTCTTC. Its protein is CASSFSGGATNEQFF.